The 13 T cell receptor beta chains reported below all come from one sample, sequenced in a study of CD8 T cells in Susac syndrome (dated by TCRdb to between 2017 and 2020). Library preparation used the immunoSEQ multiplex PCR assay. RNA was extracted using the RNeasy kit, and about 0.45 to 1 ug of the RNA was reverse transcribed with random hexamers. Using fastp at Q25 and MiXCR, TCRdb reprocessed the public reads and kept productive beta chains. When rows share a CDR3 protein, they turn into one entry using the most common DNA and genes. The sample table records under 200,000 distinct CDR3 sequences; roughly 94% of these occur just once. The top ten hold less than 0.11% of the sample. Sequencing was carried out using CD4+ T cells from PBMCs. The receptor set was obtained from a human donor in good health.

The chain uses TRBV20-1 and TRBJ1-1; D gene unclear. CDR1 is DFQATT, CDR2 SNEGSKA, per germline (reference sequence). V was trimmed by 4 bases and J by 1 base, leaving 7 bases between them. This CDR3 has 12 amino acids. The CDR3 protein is CSAMNPNTEAFF. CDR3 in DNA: TGCAGTGCTATGAACCCGAACACTGAAGCTTTCTTT.

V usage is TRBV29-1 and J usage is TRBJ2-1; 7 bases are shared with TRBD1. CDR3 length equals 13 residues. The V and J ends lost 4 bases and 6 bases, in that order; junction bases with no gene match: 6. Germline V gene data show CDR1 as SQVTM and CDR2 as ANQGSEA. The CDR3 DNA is TGCAGCGTTGTCAAGACAGGGTCCAATGAGCAGTTCTTC. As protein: CSVVKTGSNEQFF.

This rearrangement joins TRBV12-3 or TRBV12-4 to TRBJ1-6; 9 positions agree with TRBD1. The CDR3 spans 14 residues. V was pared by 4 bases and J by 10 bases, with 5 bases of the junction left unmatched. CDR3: CASSWGQGGSPLHF. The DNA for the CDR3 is TGTGCCAGCAGTTGGGGACAGGGAGGATCACCCCTCCACTTT.

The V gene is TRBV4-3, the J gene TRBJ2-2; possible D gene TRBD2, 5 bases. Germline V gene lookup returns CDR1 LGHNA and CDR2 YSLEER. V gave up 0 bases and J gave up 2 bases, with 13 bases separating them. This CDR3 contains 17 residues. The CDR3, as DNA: TGCGCCAGCAGCCAAGATTCGGGGTTGGATAACACCGGGGAGCTGTTTTTT. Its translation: CASSQDSGLDNTGELFF.

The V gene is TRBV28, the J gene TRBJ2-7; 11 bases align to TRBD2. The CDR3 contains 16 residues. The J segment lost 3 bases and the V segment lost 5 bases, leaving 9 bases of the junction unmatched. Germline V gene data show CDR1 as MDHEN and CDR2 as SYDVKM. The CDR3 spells CASSDPGTSGNYEQYV. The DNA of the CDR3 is TGTGCCAGCAGTGACCCCGGGACTAGCGGAAACTACGAGCAGTACGTC.

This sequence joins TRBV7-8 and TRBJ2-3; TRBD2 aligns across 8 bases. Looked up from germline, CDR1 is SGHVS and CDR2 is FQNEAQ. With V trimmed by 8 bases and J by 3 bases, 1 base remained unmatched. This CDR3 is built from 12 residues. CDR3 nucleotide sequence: TGTGCCAGCGCGGGGGGAACAGATACGCAGTATTTT. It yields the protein CASAGGTDTQYF.

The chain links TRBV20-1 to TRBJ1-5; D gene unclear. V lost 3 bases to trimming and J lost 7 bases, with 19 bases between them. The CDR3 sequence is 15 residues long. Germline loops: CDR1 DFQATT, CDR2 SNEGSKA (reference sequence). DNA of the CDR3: TGCAGTGCTAGTAGGGAGGCTGCGGAAGAACAGCCCCAGCATTTT. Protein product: CSASREAAEEQPQHF.

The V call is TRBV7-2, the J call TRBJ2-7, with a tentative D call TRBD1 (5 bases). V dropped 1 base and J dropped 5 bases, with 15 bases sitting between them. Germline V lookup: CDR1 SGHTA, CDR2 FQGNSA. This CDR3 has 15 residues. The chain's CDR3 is CASSLVANAGNEQYF. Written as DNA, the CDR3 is TGTGCCAGCAGCTTAGTCGCTAACGCAGGGAACGAGCAGTACTTC. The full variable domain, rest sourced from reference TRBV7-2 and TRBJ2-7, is GAGVSQSPSNKVTEKGKDVELRCDPISGHTALYWYRQSLGQGLEFLIYFQGNSAPDKSGLPSDRFSAERTGGSVSTLTIQRTQQEDSAVYLCASSLVANAGNEQYFGPGTRLTVT.

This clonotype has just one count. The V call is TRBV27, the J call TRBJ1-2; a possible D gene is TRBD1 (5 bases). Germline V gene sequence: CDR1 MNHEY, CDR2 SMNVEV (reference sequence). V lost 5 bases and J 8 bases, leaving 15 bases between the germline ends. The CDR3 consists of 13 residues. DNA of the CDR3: TGTGCCAGCAGTCCCTGGGACTCGGGGGGCTACACCTTC. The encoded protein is CASSPWDSGGYTF.

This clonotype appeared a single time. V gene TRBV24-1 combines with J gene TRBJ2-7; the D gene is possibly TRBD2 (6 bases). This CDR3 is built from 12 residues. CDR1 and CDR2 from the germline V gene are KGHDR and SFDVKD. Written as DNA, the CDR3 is TGTGTCTCCGTGGGAGGACCCTACGAGCAGTACGTC. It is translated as CVSVGGPYEQYV.

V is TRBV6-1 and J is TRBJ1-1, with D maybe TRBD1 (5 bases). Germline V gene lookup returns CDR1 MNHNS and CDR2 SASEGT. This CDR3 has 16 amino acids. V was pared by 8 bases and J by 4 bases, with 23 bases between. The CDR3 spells CASLPPGSRPLTEAFF. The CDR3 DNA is TGTGCCAGCCTCCCCCCAGGGTCCCGGCCTCTCACTGAAGCTTTCTTT.

The CDR3 here is CASSQDLASVNNEQFF. For the CDR3, the DNA is TGTGCCAGCAGCCAAGATTTAGCTAGCGTAAACAATGAGCAGTTCTTC. V gene TRBV3-1 combines with J gene TRBJ2-1; D possibly corresponds to TRBD2 (6 bases). The germline V gene has CDR1 LGHDT and CDR2 YNNKEL (reference sequence). V lost 0 bases to trimming and J lost 5 bases, with 14 bases between them. The CDR3 loop spans 16 amino acids.

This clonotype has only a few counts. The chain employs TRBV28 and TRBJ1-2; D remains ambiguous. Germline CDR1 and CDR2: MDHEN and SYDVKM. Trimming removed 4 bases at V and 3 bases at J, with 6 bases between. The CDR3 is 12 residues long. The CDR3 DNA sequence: TGTGCCAGCAGTTCCGGTGACTATGGCTACACCTTC. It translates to CASSSGDYGYTF.